The sequence of this T cell receptor (beta chain) was determined in a study of T cells in Graves' hyperthyroidism and ophthalmopathy. Amplification yielded TCR beta CDR3 regions, with RNA transcripts as the source. Carried out on the TCR CDR3, a first-round RT-PCR used the HTBI primer set. A single record per CDR3 protein comes from TCRdb applying MiXCR to the multiplex PCR reads. The sample carries a few hundred thousand distinct CDR3 sequences, approximately 14% recorded once. PBMCs were derived from about 10 ml fresh peripheral blood. The V gene lost 0 bases and the J gene lost 6 bases, with 11 bases spanning the gap. The CDR3 is 15 residues long. Germline V CDR1 and CDR2: MNHEY, SVGAGI.

J is TRBJ1-4 and V is TRBV6-5, with D unresolved. The source material was blood. This clonotype was sampled from a woman in her late teens or twenties with Graves' hyperthyroidism. CDR3 loop: CASSYSGYGYEKLFF. The CDR3, as DNA: TGTGCCAGCAGTTACTCCGGGTACGGATATGAAAAACTGTTTTTT.